This T cell receptor (beta chain) was observed in a study of T cell repertoires in cytomegalovirus infection. Study-level points and caveats: Of the TCR beta families, the public ones yielded a cumulative frequency that identified carriers of CMV plus the relevant HLA.

The V end was cut by 2 bases, the J end by 0 bases, with 14 bases between. The germline V gene has CDR1 MGHRA and CDR2 YSYEKL. This CDR3 contains 18 residues. This clonotype showed up many times. Its target is unknown. TCRdb analysed the reads with MiXCR anew, one entry per CDR3 protein. The sample holds about 140,000 distinct CDR3 sequences, 5.5% to 7% seen once. The sample comprised PBMCs. This clonotype was sampled from a human donor in good health (CMV status not recorded). Some clones in this sample may be carry-over from other donors' samples. The V and J genes are TRBV4-1 and TRBJ2-6; no definite D call. CDR3 bases: TGCGCCAGCAGCCAAAGGGCGGTCGATCTCTCTGGGGCCAACGTCCTGACTTTC. Translated: CASSQRAVDLSGANVLTF.